The 10 T cell receptor beta chains listed next were all sequenced from one sample in a study of blood T cell repertoires in COVID-19. Sequencing was performed with immunoSEQ multiplex PCR; in TCRdb, only in-frame clones are kept and a portion is missing. Of approximately 120,000 clones in the sample, about 85% are singletons; the top ten hold 20% to 30%. Sequences were obtained from peripheral blood. Receptor source: an elderly woman with acute or convalescent COVID-19.

The chain couples TRBV5-1 to TRBJ2-2; unclear D gene. The CDR3 has 15 residues. V was cut by 0 bases and J by 2 bases, with 8 bases left in between. Germline CDR1 is SGHRS and CDR2 is YFSETQ. DNA of the CDR3: TGCGCCAGCAGCTTGGAGAGAGGAAACACCGGGGAGCTGTTTTTT. Protein product: CASSLERGNTGELFF.

This clone was observed once. The chain uses TRBV14 and TRBJ2-2; TRBD2 is a possible D gene (6 bases). There are 14 residues in the CDR3. Germline V gene sequence: CDR1 SGHDN, CDR2 FVKESK. Trimming cost V 4 bases and J 5 bases, with 11 bases left between them. CDR3 loop: CASSRLRGTGELFF. The CDR3 coding sequence is TGTGCCAGCAGCCGTTTACGGGGGACCGGGGAGCTGTTTTTT.

CDR3 region: CASSLWPGQPDEKLFF. The CDR3 region has the DNA TGTGCCAGCAGCTTATGGCCGGGACAGCCTGATGAAAAACTGTTTTTT. The chain has TRBV7-9 and TRBJ1-4; TRBD1 aligns across 7 bases. The CDR3 covers 16 residues. V dropped 2 bases and J dropped 6; count of bases not matched to a gene: 9. The germline V gene encodes CDR1 SEHNR and CDR2 FQNEAQ (reference sequence).

This clone was detected only once. The J gene is TRBJ1-2, the V gene TRBV9; 8 bases agree with TRBD1. The J segment lost 0 bases and the V segment lost 4 bases, leaving 8 bases of the junction unmatched. The germline CDR1 and CDR2 sequences are SGDLS and YYNGEE. This CDR3 is built from 16 residues. CDR3 sequence (DNA): TGTGCCAGCAGCCCATGGACAGGGAATGCTAACTATGGCTACACCTTC. It yields the protein CASSPWTGNANYGYTF.

The chain recombines TRBV5-1 with TRBJ2-2, with 12 bases that match TRBD2. V shed 2 bases and J 5 bases; nucleotides not matched to a gene: 1. Germline CDR1 is SGHRS and CDR2 is YFSETQ. This CDR3 spans 15 amino acids. In nucleotides, the CDR3 is TGCGCCAGCAGCTTCACTAGCGGGGGGACCGGGGAGCTGTTTTTT. Its protein is CASSFTSGGTGELFF.

The chain uses TRBV29-1 and TRBJ2-5; D is undetermined. Trimming took 2 bases from V and 4 from J, leaving 11 bases between them. There are 13 residues in the CDR3. Germline V gives CDR1 SQVTM, CDR2 ANQGSEA. CDR3: CSVEPWAGETQYF. CDR3 nucleotide sequence: TGCAGCGTTGAACCCTGGGCAGGAGAGACCCAGTACTTC.

This chain links TRBV27 with TRBJ2-1, with D perhaps matching TRBD1 (6 bases). Between the trimmed V and J ends, which lost 3 bases and 2 bases, there was a span of 11 bases. The CDR3 has 15 amino acids. CDR1 is MNHEY and CDR2 is SMNVEV in the germline V gene (reference sequence). The CDR3 is CASSLPGTPYNEQFF. The CDR3 DNA reads as TGTGCCAGCAGTTTGCCCGGGACACCCTACAATGAGCAGTTCTTC.

The chain recombines TRBV15 with TRBJ2-2, with a weak D call TRBD2 (7 bases). Germline-derived CDR1 and CDR2 are LNHNV and YYDKDF (reference sequence). V shed 1 base and J shed 2 bases, with 11 bases lying between them. The CDR3 extends over 16 amino acids. The CDR3 sequence: CATSRGGGANTGELFF. The CDR3 DNA follows: TGTGCCACCAGCAGAGGGGGGGGCGCCAACACCGGGGAGCTGTTTTTT. The entire variable domain, with the rest obtained from reference TRBV15 and TRBJ2-2, is as follows: DAMVIQNPRYQVTQFGKPVTLSCSQTLNHNVMYWYQQKSSQAPKLLFHYYDKDFNNEADTPDNFQSRRPNTSFCFLDIRSPGLGDTAMYLCATSRGGGANTGELFFGEGSRLTVL.

The V and J genes are TRBV19 and TRBJ2-3; 9 bases align to TRBD1. J gave up 7 bases and V 5 bases, and 7 bases lay outside the gene matches. This CDR3 comprises 14 residues. Germline lookup yields CDR1 LNHDA and CDR2 SQIVND (reference sequence). CDR3 in DNA: TGTGCCAGTAGTCCACGGACAGGGGAAAATACGCAGTATTTT. As protein: CASSPRTGENTQYF.

This clone was seen once. The gene calls are TRBV11-2 and TRBJ1-6, with no clear D. Germline values: CDR1 SGHAT, CDR2 FQNNGV. The germline V and J ends were trimmed by 2 bases and 3 bases, with 11 bases remaining between them. The CDR3 covers 16 residues. The CDR3 bases are TGTGCCAGCAGCTTAAGGCGGGCGGGCTATAATTCACCCCTCCACTTT. This translates into CASSLRRAGYNSPLHF. Full variable domain (outside the CDR3, taken from reference TRBV11-2 and TRBJ1-6): EAGVAQSPRYKIIEKRQSVAFWCNPISGHATLYWYQQILGQGPKLLIQFQNNGVVDDSQLPKDRFSAERLKGVDSTLKIQPAKLEDSAVYLCASSLRRAGYNSPLHFGNGTRLTVT.